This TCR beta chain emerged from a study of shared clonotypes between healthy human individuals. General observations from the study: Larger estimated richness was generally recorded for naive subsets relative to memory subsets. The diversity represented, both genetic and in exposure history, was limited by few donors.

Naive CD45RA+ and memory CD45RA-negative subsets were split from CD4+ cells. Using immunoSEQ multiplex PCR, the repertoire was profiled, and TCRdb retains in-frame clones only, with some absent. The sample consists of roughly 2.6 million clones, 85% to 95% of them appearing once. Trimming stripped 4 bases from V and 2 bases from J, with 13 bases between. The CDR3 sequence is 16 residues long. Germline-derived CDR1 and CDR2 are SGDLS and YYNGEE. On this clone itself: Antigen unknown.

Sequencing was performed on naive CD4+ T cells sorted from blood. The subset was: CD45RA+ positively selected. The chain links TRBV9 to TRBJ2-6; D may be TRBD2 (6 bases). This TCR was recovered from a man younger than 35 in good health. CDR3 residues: CASSWGGGTGANVLTF. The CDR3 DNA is TGTGCCAGCAGCTGGGGAGGTGGGACTGGGGCCAACGTCCTGACTTTC.